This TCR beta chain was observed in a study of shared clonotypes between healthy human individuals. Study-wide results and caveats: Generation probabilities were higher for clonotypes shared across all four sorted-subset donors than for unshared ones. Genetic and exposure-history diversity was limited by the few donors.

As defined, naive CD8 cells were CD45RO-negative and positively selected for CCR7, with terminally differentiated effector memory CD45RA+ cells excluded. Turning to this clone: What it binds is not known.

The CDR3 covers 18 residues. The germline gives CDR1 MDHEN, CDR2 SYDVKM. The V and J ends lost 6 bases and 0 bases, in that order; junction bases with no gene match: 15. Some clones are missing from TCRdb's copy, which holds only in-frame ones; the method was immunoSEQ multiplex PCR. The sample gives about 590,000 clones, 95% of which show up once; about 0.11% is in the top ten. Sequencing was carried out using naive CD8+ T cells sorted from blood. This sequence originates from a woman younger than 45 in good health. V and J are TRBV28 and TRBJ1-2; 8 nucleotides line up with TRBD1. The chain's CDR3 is CASSYPIRQGIANYGYTF. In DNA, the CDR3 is TGTGCCAGCAGCTATCCCATTAGACAGGGGATCGCTAACTATGGCTACACCTTC.